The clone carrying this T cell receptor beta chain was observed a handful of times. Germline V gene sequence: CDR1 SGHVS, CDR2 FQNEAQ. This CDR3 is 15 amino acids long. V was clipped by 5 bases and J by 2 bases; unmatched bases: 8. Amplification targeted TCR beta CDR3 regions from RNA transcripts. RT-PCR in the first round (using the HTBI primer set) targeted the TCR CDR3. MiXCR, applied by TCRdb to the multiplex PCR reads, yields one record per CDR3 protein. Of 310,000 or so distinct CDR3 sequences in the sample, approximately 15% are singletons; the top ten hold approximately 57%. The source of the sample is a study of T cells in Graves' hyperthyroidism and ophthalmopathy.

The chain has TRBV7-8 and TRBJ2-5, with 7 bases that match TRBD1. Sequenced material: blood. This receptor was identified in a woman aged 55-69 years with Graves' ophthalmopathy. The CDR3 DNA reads TGTGCCAGCAGCATAGGGTCGGGACAGCAAGAGACCCAGTACTTC. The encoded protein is CASSIGSGQQETQYF.